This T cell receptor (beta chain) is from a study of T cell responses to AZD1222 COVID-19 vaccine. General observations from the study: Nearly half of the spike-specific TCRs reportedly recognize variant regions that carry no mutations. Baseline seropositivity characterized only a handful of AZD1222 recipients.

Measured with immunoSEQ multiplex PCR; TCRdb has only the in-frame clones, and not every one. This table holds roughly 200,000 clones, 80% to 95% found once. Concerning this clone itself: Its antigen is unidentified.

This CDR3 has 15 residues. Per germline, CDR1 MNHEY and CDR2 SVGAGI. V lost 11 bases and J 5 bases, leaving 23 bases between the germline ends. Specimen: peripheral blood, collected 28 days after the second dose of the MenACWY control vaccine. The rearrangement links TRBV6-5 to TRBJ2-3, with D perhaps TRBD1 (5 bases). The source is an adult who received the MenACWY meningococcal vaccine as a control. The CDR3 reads CAASRERMRGDTQYF. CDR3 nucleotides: TGTGCCGCCAGCAGGGAAAGGATGAGAGGAGATACGCAGTATTTT.